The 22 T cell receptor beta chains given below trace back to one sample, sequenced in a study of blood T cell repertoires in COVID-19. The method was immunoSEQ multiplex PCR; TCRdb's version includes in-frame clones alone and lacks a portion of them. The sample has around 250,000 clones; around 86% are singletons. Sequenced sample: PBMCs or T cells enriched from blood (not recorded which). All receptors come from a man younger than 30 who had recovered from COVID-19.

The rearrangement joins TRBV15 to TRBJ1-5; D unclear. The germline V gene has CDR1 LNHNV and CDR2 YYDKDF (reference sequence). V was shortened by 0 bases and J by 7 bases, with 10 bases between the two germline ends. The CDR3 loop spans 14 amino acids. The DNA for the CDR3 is TGTGCCACCAGCAGAGATATGCGATCCCAGCCCCAGCATTTT. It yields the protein CATSRDMRSQPQHF. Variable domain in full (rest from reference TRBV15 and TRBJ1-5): DAMVIQNPRYQVTQFGKPVTLSCSQTLNHNVMYWYQQKSSQAPKLLFHYYDKDFNNEADTPDNFQSRRPNTSFCFLDIRSPGLGDTAMYLCATSRDMRSQPQHFGDGTRLSIL.

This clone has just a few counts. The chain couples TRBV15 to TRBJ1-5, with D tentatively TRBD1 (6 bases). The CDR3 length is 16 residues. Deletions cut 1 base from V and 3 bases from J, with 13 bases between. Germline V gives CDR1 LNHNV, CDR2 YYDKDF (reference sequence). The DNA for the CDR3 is TGTGCCACCAGCAGAGGTTCGGGGGGCCTCAATCAGCCCCAGCATTTT. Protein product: CATSRGSGGLNQPQHF.

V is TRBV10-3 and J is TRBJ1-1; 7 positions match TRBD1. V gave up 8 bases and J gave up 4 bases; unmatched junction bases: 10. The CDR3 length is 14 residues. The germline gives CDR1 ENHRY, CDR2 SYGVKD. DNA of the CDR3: TGTGCCATCTCGGACAGGAAAGAGGTCACTGAAGCTTTCTTT. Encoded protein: CAISDRKEVTEAFF.

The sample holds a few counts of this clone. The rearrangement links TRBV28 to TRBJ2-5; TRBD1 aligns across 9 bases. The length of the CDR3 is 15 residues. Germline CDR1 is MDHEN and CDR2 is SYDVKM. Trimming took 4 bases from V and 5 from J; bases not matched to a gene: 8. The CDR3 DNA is TGTGCCAGCAGTTCGACCGGGACAGGGTCGGAGACCCAGTACTTC. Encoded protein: CASSSTGTGSETQYF.

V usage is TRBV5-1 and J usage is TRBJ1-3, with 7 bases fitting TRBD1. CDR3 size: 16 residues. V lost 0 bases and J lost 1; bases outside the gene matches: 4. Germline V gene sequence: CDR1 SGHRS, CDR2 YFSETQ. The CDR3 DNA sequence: TGCGCCAGCAGCTTGGGGGGACAGAATTCTGGAAACACCATATATTTT. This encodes CASSLGGQNSGNTIYF.

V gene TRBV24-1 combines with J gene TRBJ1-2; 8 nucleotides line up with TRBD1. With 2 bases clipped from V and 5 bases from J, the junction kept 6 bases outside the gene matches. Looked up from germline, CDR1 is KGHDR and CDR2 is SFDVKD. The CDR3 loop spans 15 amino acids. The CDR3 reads CATSDWAGGVYGYTF. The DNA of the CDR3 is TGTGCCACCAGTGATTGGGCAGGGGGCGTGTATGGCTACACCTTC.

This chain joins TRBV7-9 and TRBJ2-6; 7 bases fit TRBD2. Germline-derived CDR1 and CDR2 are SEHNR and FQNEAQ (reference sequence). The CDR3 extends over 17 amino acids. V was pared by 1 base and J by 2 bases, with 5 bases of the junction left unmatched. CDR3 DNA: TGTGCCAGCAGCTTAGGATCGGGGAGGGCTGGGGCCAACGTCCTGACTTTC. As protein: CASSLGSGRAGANVLTF.

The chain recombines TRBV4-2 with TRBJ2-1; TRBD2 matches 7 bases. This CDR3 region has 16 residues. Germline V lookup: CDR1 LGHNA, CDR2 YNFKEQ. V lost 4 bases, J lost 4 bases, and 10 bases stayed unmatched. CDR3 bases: TGTGCCAGCAGCCCCCGGCGGGAGAGCATTTACAATGAGCAGTTCTTC. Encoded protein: CASSPRRESIYNEQFF.

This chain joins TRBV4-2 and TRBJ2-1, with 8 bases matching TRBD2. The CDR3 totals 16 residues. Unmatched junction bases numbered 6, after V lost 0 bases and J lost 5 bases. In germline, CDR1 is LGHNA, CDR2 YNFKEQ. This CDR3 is CASSQDGGTSNNEQFF. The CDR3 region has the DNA TGTGCCAGCAGCCAAGACGGCGGGACTAGTAACAATGAGCAGTTCTTC.

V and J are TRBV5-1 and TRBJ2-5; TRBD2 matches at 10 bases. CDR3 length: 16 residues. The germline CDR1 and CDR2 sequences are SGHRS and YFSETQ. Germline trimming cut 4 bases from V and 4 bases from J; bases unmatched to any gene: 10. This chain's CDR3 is CASSAEHGLAVETQYF. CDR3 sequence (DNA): TGCGCCAGCAGCGCGGAACACGGACTAGCGGTAGAGACCCAGTACTTC.

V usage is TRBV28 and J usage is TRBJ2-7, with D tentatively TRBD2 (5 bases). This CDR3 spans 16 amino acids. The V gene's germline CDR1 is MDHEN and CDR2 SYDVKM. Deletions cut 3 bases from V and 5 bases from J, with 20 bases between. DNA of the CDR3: TGTGCCAGCAGTTTGGCCTCCCTAGCAAATTTGAACGAGCAGTACTTC. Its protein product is CASSLASLANLNEQYF.

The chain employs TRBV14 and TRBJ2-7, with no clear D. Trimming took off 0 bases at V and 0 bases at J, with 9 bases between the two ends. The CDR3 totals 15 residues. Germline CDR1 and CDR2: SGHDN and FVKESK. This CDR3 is CASSQEGTYSYEQYF. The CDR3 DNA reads TGTGCCAGCAGCCAAGAGGGCACCTACTCCTACGAGCAGTACTTC.

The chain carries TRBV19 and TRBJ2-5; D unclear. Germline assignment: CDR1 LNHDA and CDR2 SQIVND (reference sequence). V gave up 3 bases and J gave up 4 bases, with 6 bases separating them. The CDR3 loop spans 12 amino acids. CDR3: CASSIPGETQYF. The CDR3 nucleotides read TGTGCCAGTAGTATTCCGGGAGAGACCCAGTACTTC.

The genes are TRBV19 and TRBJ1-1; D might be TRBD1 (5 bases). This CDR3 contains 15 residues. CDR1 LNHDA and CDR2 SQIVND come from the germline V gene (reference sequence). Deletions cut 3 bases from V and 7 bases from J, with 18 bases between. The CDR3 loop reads CASSMSTESLGEAFF. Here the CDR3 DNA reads TGTGCCAGTAGTATGTCGACAGAGTCTCTCGGTGAAGCTTTCTTT.

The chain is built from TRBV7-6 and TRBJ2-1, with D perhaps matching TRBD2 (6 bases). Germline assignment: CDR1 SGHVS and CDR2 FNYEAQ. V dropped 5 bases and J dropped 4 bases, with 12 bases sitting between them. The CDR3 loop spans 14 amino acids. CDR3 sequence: CASSALGGYNEQFF. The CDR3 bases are TGTGCCAGCAGCGCACTTGGGGGGTACAATGAGCAGTTCTTC.

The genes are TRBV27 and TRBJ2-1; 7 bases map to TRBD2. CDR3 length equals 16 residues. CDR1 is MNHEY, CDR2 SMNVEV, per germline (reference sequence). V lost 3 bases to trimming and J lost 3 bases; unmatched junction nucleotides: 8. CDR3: CASSFIGGSFYNEQFF. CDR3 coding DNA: TGTGCCAGCAGTTTTATTGGCGGGAGTTTCTACAATGAGCAGTTCTTC.

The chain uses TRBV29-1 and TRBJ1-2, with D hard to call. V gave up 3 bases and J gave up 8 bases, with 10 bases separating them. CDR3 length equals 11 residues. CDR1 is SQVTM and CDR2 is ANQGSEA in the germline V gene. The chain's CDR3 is CSVDTPRGYTF. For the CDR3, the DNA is TGCAGCGTTGACACACCGAGGGGCTACACCTTC.

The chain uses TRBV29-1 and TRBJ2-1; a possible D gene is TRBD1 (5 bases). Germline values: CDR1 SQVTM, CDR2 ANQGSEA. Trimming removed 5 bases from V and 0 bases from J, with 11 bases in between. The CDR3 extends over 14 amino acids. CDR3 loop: CSVSGYLSYNEQFF. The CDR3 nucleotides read TGCAGCGTTTCAGGGTACCTCTCCTACAATGAGCAGTTCTTC.

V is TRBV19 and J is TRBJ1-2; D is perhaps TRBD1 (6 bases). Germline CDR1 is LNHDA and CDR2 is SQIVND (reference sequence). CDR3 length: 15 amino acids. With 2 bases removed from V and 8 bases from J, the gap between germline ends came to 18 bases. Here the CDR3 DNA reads TGTGCCAGTAGTATACAAACAGGGTCCGAAGCGGGCTACACCTTC. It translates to CASSIQTGSEAGYTF.

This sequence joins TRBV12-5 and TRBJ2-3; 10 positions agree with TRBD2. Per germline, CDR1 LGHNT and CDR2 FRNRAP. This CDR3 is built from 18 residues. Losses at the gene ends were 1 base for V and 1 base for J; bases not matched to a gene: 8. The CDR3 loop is CASGLDPYSGGRTDTQYF. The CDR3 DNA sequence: TGTGCTAGTGGTTTGGACCCCTATAGCGGGGGGCGCACAGATACGCAGTATTTT.

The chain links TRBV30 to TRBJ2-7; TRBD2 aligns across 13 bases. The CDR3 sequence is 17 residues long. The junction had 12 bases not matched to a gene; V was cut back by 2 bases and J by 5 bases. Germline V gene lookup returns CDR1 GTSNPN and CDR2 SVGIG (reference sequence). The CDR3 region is CAWSLEGLAGVSNEQYF. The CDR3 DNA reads TGTGCCTGGAGTCTGGAAGGACTAGCGGGAGTATCGAACGAGCAGTACTTC.

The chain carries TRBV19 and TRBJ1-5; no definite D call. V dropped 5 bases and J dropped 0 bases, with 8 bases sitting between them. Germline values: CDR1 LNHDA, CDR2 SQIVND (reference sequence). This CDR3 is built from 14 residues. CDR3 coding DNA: TGTGCCAGTAGTCTCCGCGATAGCAATCAGCCCCAGCATTTT. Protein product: CASSLRDSNQPQHF.